This T cell receptor (beta chain) was captured in a study of human CD8 memory T cell subsets. Scientists made TCR beta libraries using UMI-labeled 5' RACE. The authors' processing: Individual TCR beta libraries contained between roughly 2,600 and 20,000 functional CDR3 beta clonotypes each. TCRdb reprocessed the 5' RACE reads, with one entry per CDR3 protein and no DNA. The V and J calls, along with clone size, are taken from TCRdb and not from the paper's own processing. This specimen shows 9,000 to 13,000 distinct CDR3 sequences; the ten leading clones hold roughly 8.6%. Study-level points and caveats: Between stem-like memory and precursor exhausted T cell repertoires, overlap was minimal.

Note on this clonotype: The antigen is undetermined.

Total CD8+ T cells were enriched by a separation that was negative and magnetic. Total RNA was taken from some 160,000 sorted CD8+ T cells, in duplicate, per subset. The CDR3 is 14 residues long. Germline lookup yields CDR1 MNHEY and CDR2 SVGEGT. The source of this sequence is a human donor in good health. This chain links TRBV6-2 or TRBV6-3 with TRBJ1-1; TCRdb indicates TRBD1, and absent DNA this call remains unverified. Input material: CD8+ T cells from PBMCs. CDR3 protein: CASSFWTANTEAFF.